This entry describes one TCR beta chain. Its antigen remains unidentified. This PCR relied on a set of 60 Vbeta primers and 13 Jbeta primers. The method was immunoSEQ multiplex PCR; TCRdb's version includes in-frame clones alone and lacks a portion of them. The data show some 80,000 clones, 78% seen once. The data were obtained in a study of cytomegalovirus exposure and HLA in healthy donors. Study observations and caveats: It was confirmed in vitro that a few of the CMV-associated chains were specific for CMV antigens.

This sequence originates from a man younger than 30 in good health and CMV-seropositive. The material sequenced was PBMCs.

The CDR3 nucleotides read TGTGCCAGCAGTGCCTCTAGCGGGTCCTACAATGAGCAGTTCTTC. Protein product: CASSASSGSYNEQFF. The chain recombines TRBV6-1 with TRBJ2-1; 8 bases align to TRBD2. CDR1 is MNHNS and CDR2 is SASEGT in the germline V gene. The CDR3 sequence is 15 residues long. V shed 4 bases and J 1 base; nucleotides not matched to a gene: 3.